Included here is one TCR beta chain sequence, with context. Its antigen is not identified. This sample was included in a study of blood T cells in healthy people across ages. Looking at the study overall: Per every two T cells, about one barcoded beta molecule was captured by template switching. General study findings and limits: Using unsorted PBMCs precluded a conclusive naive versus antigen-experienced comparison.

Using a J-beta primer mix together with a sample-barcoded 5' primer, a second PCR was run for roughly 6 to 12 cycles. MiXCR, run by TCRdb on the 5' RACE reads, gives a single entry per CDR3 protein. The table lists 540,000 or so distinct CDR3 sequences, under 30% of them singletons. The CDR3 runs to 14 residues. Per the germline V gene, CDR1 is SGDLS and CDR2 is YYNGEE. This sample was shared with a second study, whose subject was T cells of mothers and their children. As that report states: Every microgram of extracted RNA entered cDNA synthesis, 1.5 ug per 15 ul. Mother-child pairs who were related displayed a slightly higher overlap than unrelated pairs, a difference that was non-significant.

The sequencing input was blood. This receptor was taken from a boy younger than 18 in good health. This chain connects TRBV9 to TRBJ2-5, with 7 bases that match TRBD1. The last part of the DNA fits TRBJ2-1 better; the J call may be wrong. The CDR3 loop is CASSPQTGSGEQFF. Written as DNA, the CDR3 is TGTGCCAGCAGCCCCCAGACAGGGAGCGGTGAGCAGTTCTTC.